A selection of T cell receptor beta chains follows, all from one sample in a study of brain T cells in children with intractable seizures. Assay used: immunoSEQ multiplex PCR; TCRdb lists only in-frame clones, some missing. The sample has about 320,000 clones; 85% to 95% are singletons. The sample in question was peripheral blood, obtained roughly 5 months after surgery. These TCRs come from a boy under three years old with tuberous sclerosis and intractable seizures. The CDR3 runs from the conserved cysteine through the conserved F or W.

j_call: TRBJ1-4
v_call: TRBV27
cdr3_aa: CASSSEHVLGEKLFF

j_call: TRBJ1-2
v_call: TRBV6-1
cdr3_aa: CASSEGQGAVGGYTF

j_call: TRBJ2-3
v_call: TRBV24-1
cdr3_aa: CATSDGTVGTDTQYF

j_call: TRBJ2-7
v_call: TRBV25-1
cdr3_aa: CASSVTYEQYF

j_call: TRBJ2-3
v_call: TRBV7-8
cdr3_aa: CASSQSGGSTDTQYF

j_call: TRBJ2-6
v_call: TRBV9
cdr3_aa: CASSEEPWSGANVLTF

j_call: TRBJ1-3
v_call: TRBV4-1
cdr3_aa: CASSEGASSGNTIYF

j_call: TRBJ2-7
v_call: TRBV7-9
cdr3_aa: CASTTGLLPYEQYF

j_call: TRBJ2-5
v_call: TRBV2
cdr3_aa: CASSDPGTLETQYF

j_call: TRBJ2-7
v_call: TRBV7-2
cdr3_aa: CASSLLSGGIYEQYF

j_call: TRBJ2-7
v_call: TRBV4-1
cdr3_aa: CASSQAGTEQYF

j_call: TRBJ1-2
v_call: TRBV27
cdr3_aa: CASSQSKGGGIYGYTF

j_call: TRBJ1-1
v_call: TRBV11-1
cdr3_aa: CASSLLRTENTEAFF

j_call: TRBJ2-7
v_call: TRBV14
cdr3_aa: CASIPRARVIYEQYF

j_call: TRBJ2-5
v_call: TRBV12-3/TRBV12-4
cdr3_aa: CASSLIPSETQYF

j_call: TRBJ2-7
v_call: TRBV5-6
cdr3_aa: CASSLPQSYEQYF

j_call: TRBJ2-1
v_call: TRBV19
cdr3_aa: CASSIGGWNNEQFF

j_call: TRBJ2-7
v_call: TRBV2
cdr3_aa: CASSRDTGTGRWTYEQYF

j_call: TRBJ2-2
v_call: TRBV30
cdr3_aa: CAWSKSGVVGELFF

j_call: TRBJ2-4
v_call: TRBV4-1
cdr3_aa: CASSQGQGFPPIAKNIQYF

j_call: TRBJ1-2
v_call: TRBV4-1
cdr3_aa: CASSPTVTISYTF

j_call: TRBJ1-1
v_call: TRBV6-5
cdr3_aa: CASIGRLNTEAFF

j_call: TRBJ2-3
v_call: TRBV6-4
cdr3_aa: CASSPTSGGGTDTQYF

j_call: TRBJ2-7
v_call: TRBV5-1
cdr3_aa: CASSLLAGATYEQYF